The 6 T cell receptor beta chains below were found in one sample sequenced in a study of cytomegalovirus exposure and HLA in healthy donors. Use of 60 Vbeta and 13 Jbeta primers characterized the PCR. Sequenced by immunoSEQ multiplex PCR; TCRdb stores in-frame clones only, minus some. The sample consists of 150,000 to 200,000 clones, about four fifths of them appearing once. The sequencing sample was made of PBMCs. These TCRs come from a young man in good health and CMV-seropositive.

The gene calls are TRBV15 and TRBJ1-5; D may be TRBD1 (5 bases). This CDR3 spans 15 amino acids. Trimming took off 1 base at V and 3 bases at J, with 10 bases between the two ends. CDR1 LNHNV and CDR2 YYDKDF come from the germline V gene (reference sequence). CDR3 sequence: CATSRGGGYNQPQHF. The CDR3 coding sequence is TGTGCCACCAGCAGAGGTGGGGGGTACAATCAGCCCCAGCATTTT.

The chain is built from TRBV30 and TRBJ2-7; a weak D match, TRBD1 (6 bases). Trimming removed 0 bases from V and 2 bases from J, with 17 bases in between. CDR3 length: 16 residues. From germline, CDR1 is GTSNPN and CDR2 SVGIG (reference sequence). The CDR3 nucleotides are TGTGCCTGGAGTGTTCCCCTGGCAGAGGGGGCCTACGAGCAGTACTTC. This encodes CAWSVPLAEGAYEQYF.

The rearrangement joins TRBV4-2 to TRBJ2-1, with TRBD2 as a possible D gene (6 bases). Between the trimmed V and J ends, which lost 1 base and 2 bases, there was a span of 18 bases. CDR3 size: 18 residues. Per the germline V gene, CDR1 is LGHNA and CDR2 is YNFKEQ. CDR3 DNA: TGTGCCAGCAGCCAAGGGGTGGGAGGAATGTTGACCTACAATGAGCAGTTCTTC. Translating gives CASSQGVGGMLTYNEQFF.

V and J are TRBV27 and TRBJ1-1; D uncertain. CDR1 and CDR2 from the germline V gene are MNHEY and SMNVEV (reference sequence). Trimming pared 5 bases from V and 0 bases from J, leaving 19 bases between. This CDR3 is built from 17 residues. This chain's CDR3 is CASSPLSLTVMNTEAFF. The CDR3, as DNA: TGTGCCAGCAGTCCACTATCCCTGACGGTCATGAACACTGAAGCTTTCTTT.

Of note for this clone: One end of the junction varies from germline; a read error may be responsible. This chain connects TRBV5-1 to TRBJ2-5; 12 bases map to TRBD2. The CDR3 is made up of 16 amino acids. Germline loops: CDR1 SGHRS, CDR2 YFSETQ. The CDR3 DNA sequence: TGCGCCAGCAGCTTGGCTAGCGGGGGGGACCAGGAGACCCAGTACTTC. The encoded protein is CASSLASGGDQETQYF.

The chain couples TRBV19 to TRBJ2-7; D is uncertain. This CDR3 is 13 amino acids long. Germline V lookup: CDR1 LNHDA, CDR2 SQIVND (reference sequence). Trimming took 3 bases from V and 2 from J, leaving 8 bases between them. CDR3 sequence (DNA): TGTGCCAGTAGTATTACCGCGACCTACGAGCAGTACTTC. Its protein product is CASSITATYEQYF.